The 10 T cell receptor beta chains below all came from one sample that was sequenced in a study of blood T cell repertoires in COVID-19. Using immunoSEQ multiplex PCR, the repertoire was profiled, and TCRdb retains in-frame clones only, with some absent. Altogether some 100,000 clones are present, 86% being singletons, with the ten largest covering 10%. The sequenced sample consisted of peripheral blood. Receptors originate from a man in his fifties or sixties with acute or convalescent COVID-19.

The chain combines TRBV19 with TRBJ1-4; 11 bases fit TRBD1. CDR1 and CDR2 from the germline V gene are LNHDA and SQIVND (reference sequence). This CDR3 is built from 15 residues. V lost 5 bases, J lost 4 bases, and 3 bases stayed unmatched. CDR3 DNA: TGTGCCAGTAGTCGGACAGGGGGCCATAATGAAAAACTGTTTTTT. Amino acid sequence: CASSRTGGHNEKLFF.

The genes are TRBV5-1 and TRBJ2-2, with TRBD1 identical over 7 bases. This CDR3 is built from 15 residues. The V gene's germline CDR1 is SGHRS and CDR2 YFSETQ. V lost 0 bases, J lost 7 bases, and 6 bases stayed unmatched. CDR3 bases: TGCGCCAGCAGCTTGGATTCGACAGGGAACGGGGAGCTGTTTTTT. Amino acids: CASSLDSTGNGELFF.

The chain uses TRBV19 and TRBJ1-1; 8 positions agree with TRBD1. With 5 bases clipped from V and 4 bases from J, the junction kept 9 bases outside the gene matches. The CDR3 runs 15 residues. Germline assignment: CDR1 LNHDA and CDR2 SQIVND (reference sequence). The CDR3 loop reads CASSALDRATTEAFF. The CDR3 nucleotides are TGTGCCAGTAGTGCCCTGGACAGGGCGACCACTGAAGCTTTCTTT. Full variable domain (missing parts from reference TRBV19 and TRBJ1-1): DGGITQSPKYLFRKEGQNVTLSCEQNLNHDAMYWYRQDPGQGLRLIYYSQIVNDFQKGDIAEGYSVSREKKESFPLTVTSAQKNPTAFYLCASSALDRATTEAFFGQGTRLTVV.

The chain combines TRBV5-4 with TRBJ1-1, with D possibly matching TRBD1 (6 bases). The CDR3 is 14 residues long. Per the germline V gene, CDR1 is SGHNT and CDR2 is YYREEE (reference sequence). Trimming pared 3 bases from V and 6 bases from J, leaving 15 bases between. CDR3 in DNA: TGTGCCAGCAGCTCCCCATCTAGGGGGTCTGAAGCTTTCTTT. Residues: CASSSPSRGSEAFF.

This clone was detected only a few times. The chain combines TRBV7-8 with TRBJ2-7; TRBD1 matches 8 bases. This CDR3 contains 14 residues. V was pared by 6 bases and J by 2 bases, with 6 bases of the junction left unmatched. CDR1 is SGHVS, CDR2 FQNEAQ, per germline. The CDR3 loop reads CASRWDRSAYEQYF. CDR3 DNA sequence: TGTGCCAGCAGATGGGACAGGTCCGCCTACGAGCAGTACTTC.

This rearrangement joins TRBV24-1 to TRBJ1-4; D is unclear. Looked up from germline, CDR1 is KGHDR and CDR2 is SFDVKD. The CDR3 totals 14 residues. V was trimmed by 5 bases and J by 7 bases, leaving 13 bases between them. The CDR3: CATSGGQVGEKLFF. DNA for the CDR3: TGTGCCACCAGTGGCGGGCAGGTCGGTGAAAAACTGTTTTTT.

This chain uses TRBV7-3 with TRBJ1-1; 10 bases fit TRBD1. The CDR3 totals 14 residues. J lost 4 bases, V lost 2 bases, and 1 base had no gene match. The germline gives CDR1 SGHTA, CDR2 FQGTGA. The CDR3 sequence: CASSLGTGATEAFF. The CDR3 DNA follows: TGTGCCAGCAGCTTAGGGACAGGGGCCACTGAAGCTTTCTTT.

The rearrangement links TRBV19 to TRBJ2-5; TRBD2 matches 10 bases. Germline assignment: CDR1 LNHDA and CDR2 SQIVND (reference sequence). V gave up 4 bases and J gave up 1 base; unmatched junction bases: 6. The CDR3 has 16 residues. The CDR3 spells CASSRQSGRAQETQYF. The CDR3 DNA sequence: TGTGCCAGTAGTAGACAAAGCGGGAGGGCCCAAGAGACCCAGTACTTC.

This clone was recorded only once. The chain combines TRBV9 with TRBJ2-1, with 11 bases aligning to TRBD2. This CDR3 has 17 amino acids. Germline assignment: CDR1 SGDLS and CDR2 YYNGEE. After removal of 0 bases from V and 7 bases from J, the junction contained 9 bases not matched to a gene. The CDR3 DNA follows: TGTGCCAGCAGCGTAGCGCCCACTAGCGGGAGTATGAATGAGCAGTTCTTC. This codes for CASSVAPTSGSMNEQFF.

This sequence joins TRBV7-9 and TRBJ1-2, with D perhaps TRBD1 (6 bases). The CDR3 sequence is 14 residues long. The V end lost 5 bases, the J end lost 1 base, and 11 bases lay between the germline ends. Germline loops: CDR1 SEHNR, CDR2 FQNEAQ (reference sequence). CDR3: CASSVQGGNYGYTF. The DNA for the CDR3 is TGTGCCAGCAGCGTACAGGGCGGTAACTATGGCTACACCTTC.